This TCR beta chain was recovered during a study of blood T cell repertoires in COVID-19. Study-level information: Some COVID-19 samples were acute and others convalescent; all came from the United States, Italy and Spain. In each case, the material was cDNA or gDNA derived from T cells, B-cell-depleted T cells, or PBMCs.

Some clones are missing from TCRdb's copy, which holds only in-frame ones; the method was immunoSEQ multiplex PCR. The sample carries approximately 170,000 clones, roughly four fifths recorded once. Unmatched junction bases numbered 4, after V lost 0 bases and J lost 1 base. Germline V gene data show CDR1 as SGHNT and CDR2 as YYREEE (reference sequence). This CDR3 has 16 amino acids. The sequence was collected from a man aged 70 or older who had recovered from COVID-19. The sequencing sample was made of peripheral blood. This chain links TRBV5-4 with TRBJ2-1; 7 bases are shared with TRBD1. The DNA for the CDR3 is TGTGCCAGCAGCTTGGAGGGGGACAGTTCCTACAATGAGCAGTTCTTC. Its translation is CASSLEGDSSYNEQFF.